This entry lists 17 T cell receptor beta chains sequenced from one sample in a study of sequential checkpoint blockade in melanoma. Some clones are missing from TCRdb's copy, which holds only in-frame ones; the method was immunoSEQ multiplex PCR. The table records about 28,000 clones, roughly nine tenths of them present only once. Treatment specified: randomized to nivolumab then ipilimumab (arm A) or the reverse (arm B). The starting material was CD8+ T cells sorted from blood (inferred from file names), obtained from a patient given nivolumab and ipilimumab in sequence. The receptors derive from a human donor with melanoma.

The chain links TRBV6-5 to TRBJ1-1, with TRBD1 as a possible D gene (5 bases). Trimming left V 5 bases short and J 9 bases short, with 13 bases between. The CDR3 is made up of 12 amino acids. Germline V gene sequence: CDR1 MNHEY, CDR2 SVGAGI. CDR3 DNA: TGTGCCAGCAGTCCTTCCGGGACTCAAGCTTTCTTT. It yields the protein CASSPSGTQAFF.

This chain connects TRBV9 to TRBJ2-2, with D hard to call. The CDR3 length is 16 residues. Germline V CDR1 and CDR2: SGDLS, YYNGEE. V lost 0 bases, J lost 2 bases, and 11 bases lay in between. CDR3 sequence: CASSVDPEQNTGELFF. In DNA, the CDR3 is TGTGCCAGCAGCGTAGATCCTGAGCAAAACACCGGGGAGCTGTTTTTT.

This rearrangement joins TRBV7-9 to TRBJ1-2; TRBD1 matches at 7 bases. The length of the CDR3 is 12 residues. V shed 6 bases and J 7 bases; nucleotides not matched to a gene: 5. Germline V gives CDR1 SEHNR, CDR2 FQNEAQ (reference sequence). The CDR3 loop is CASSYDRAGYTF. The CDR3 region has the DNA TGTGCCAGCAGTTACGACAGGGCTGGCTACACCTTC.

The chain carries TRBV19 and TRBJ1-1, with a tentative D call TRBD1 (5 bases). The CDR3 is 13 residues long. V gave up 11 bases and J gave up 1 base, with 14 bases separating them. Per germline, CDR1 LNHDA and CDR2 SQIVND (reference sequence). The CDR3 nucleotides read TGTGCCGTATCCCTTGGGGCGAACACTGAAGCTTTCTTT. Translating it yields CAVSLGANTEAFF.

This chain connects TRBV6-5 to TRBJ1-1; the match to TRBD1 covers 8 bases. J lost 1 base, V lost 11 bases, and 3 bases had no gene match. The CDR3 totals 12 residues. Per germline, CDR1 MNHEY and CDR2 SVGAGI. The CDR3 is CASGTGNTEAFF. The CDR3 bases are TGTGCCTCCGGGACAGGGAACACTGAAGCTTTCTTT.

The chain uses TRBV2 and TRBJ2-5, with D perhaps TRBD1 (5 bases). This CDR3 contains 16 residues. V was pared by 2 bases and J by 2 bases, with 15 bases between. Germline V gene sequence: CDR1 SNHLY, CDR2 FYNNEI. In DNA form, the CDR3 reads TGTGCCAGCAGTGAACCCTTCCGACAGAAACAAGAGACCCAGTACTTC. Its translation: CASSEPFRQKQETQYF.

This rearrangement joins TRBV7-8 to TRBJ2-7, with 7 nucleotides matching TRBD1. This CDR3 has 15 amino acids. J gave up 7 bases and V 1 base, and 10 bases lay outside the gene matches. CDR1 is SGHVS and CDR2 is FQNEAQ in the germline V gene. The CDR3 region is CASSLGGGGMEEQYF. The CDR3, as DNA: TGTGCCAGCAGCTTAGGAGGGGGCGGTATGGAAGAGCAGTACTTC.

The chain links TRBV28 to TRBJ2-1; TRBD1 aligns across 8 bases. The CDR3 runs 16 residues. The ends lost 5 bases at V and 8 bases at J; junction bases unmatched: 14. Germline assignment: CDR1 MDHEN and CDR2 SYDVKM. The CDR3 sequence is CASSLQTGAPVDEQFF. The CDR3 DNA reads TGTGCCAGCAGTCTTCAGACAGGGGCCCCGGTTGATGAGCAGTTCTTC.

This chain links TRBV19 with TRBJ1-1; 7 bases line up with TRBD1. V lost 5 bases, J lost 0 bases, and 21 bases stayed unmatched. This CDR3 is built from 20 residues. Germline values: CDR1 LNHDA, CDR2 SQIVND (reference sequence). The DNA for the CDR3 is TGTGCCAGTAGTTACGGAGGACAGGCGACTTCCTTGAGAATGAACACTGAAGCTTTCTTT. Protein product: CASSYGGQATSLRMNTEAFF.

This chain joins TRBV6-6 and TRBJ1-1; no reliable D call. The germline V gene has CDR1 MNHNY and CDR2 SVGAGI (reference sequence). V was clipped by 7 bases and J by 0 bases, with 9 bases between them. The CDR3 loop spans 13 amino acids. The DNA for the CDR3 is TGTGCCAGCACTGACACGATGAACACTGAAGCTTTCTTT. Its translation: CASTDTMNTEAFF.

J is TRBJ2-3 and V is TRBV6-5, with 10 bases that match TRBD2. The CDR3 is 16 amino acids. The germline V gene has CDR1 MNHEY and CDR2 SVGAGI. The trim removed 2 bases at V and 2 bases at J, leaving 4 bases unmatched. The CDR3 region is CASSYLAGAYTDTQYF. CDR3 sequence (DNA): TGTGCCAGCAGTTACCTAGCGGGGGCCTACACAGATACGCAGTATTTT.

This clone has just a few counts. V usage is TRBV21-1 and J usage is TRBJ1-2. TRBV21-1 is designated a pseudogene. The CDR3 consists of 17 residues. The CDR3 region is CASSKVGGSILNYGYTF. DNA for the CDR3: TGTGCCAGCAGCAAAGTGGGGGGGTCGATACTTAACTATGGCTACACCTTC.

Only a few counts were recorded for this clone. The V gene is TRBV7-9, the J gene TRBJ2-5; D may be TRBD1 (6 bases). The length of the CDR3 is 16 residues. V lost 8 bases and J 2 bases, leaving 21 bases between the germline ends. Germline V lookup: CDR1 SEHNR, CDR2 FQNEAQ (reference sequence). The CDR3 DNA follows: TGTGCCAGCCTACCCCTTTCGGACAGAGTACAAGAGACCCAGTACTTC. Translating gives CASLPLSDRVQETQYF.

The CDR3 loop is CASRGSGGETQYF. For the CDR3, the DNA is TGTGCCAGCAGAGGGTCGGGGGGAGAGACCCAGTACTTC. This sequence joins TRBV27 and TRBJ2-5; TRBD2 matches 7 bases. Germline V CDR1 and CDR2: MNHEY, SMNVEV (reference sequence). This CDR3 has 13 amino acids. The ends lost 6 bases at V and 4 bases at J; junction bases unmatched: 5.

This clone was seen a few times. The rearrangement uses TRBV7-9 and TRBJ2-3; 9 bases are shared with TRBD2. The CDR3 has 19 amino acids. Germline V gene data show CDR1 as SEHNR and CDR2 as FQNEAQ (reference sequence). The V segment lost 4 bases and the J segment 0 bases; nucleotides outside the gene matches: 14. The CDR3 loop is CASSSSPPPAGGSTDTQYF. The CDR3 DNA sequence: TGTGCCAGCAGCTCGTCACCACCCCCAGCGGGGGGCAGCACAGATACGCAGTATTTT.

Details on this clone: A junction boundary mismatches the germline segment, possibly from a read error. The V and J genes are TRBV30 and TRBJ1-1; possibly TRBD1 for D (5 bases). The CDR3 is 15 residues long. CDR1 and CDR2 from the germline V gene are GTSNPN and SVGIG (reference sequence). This CDR3 is CVWRAGAGWGTEAFF. Here the CDR3 DNA reads TGTGTCTGGAGGGCCGGTGCAGGGTGGGGCACTGAAGCTTTCTTT.

J is TRBJ2-7 and V is TRBV28; possibly TRBD2 for D (5 bases). This CDR3 has 16 residues. Germline CDR1 MDHEN, CDR2 SYDVKM. V was pared by 4 bases and J by 0 bases, with 16 bases between. CDR3 DNA: TGTGCCAGCAGTTCCCCGGCGAGGGTTACCTCCTACGAGCAGTACTTC. It codes for CASSSPARVTSYEQYF.